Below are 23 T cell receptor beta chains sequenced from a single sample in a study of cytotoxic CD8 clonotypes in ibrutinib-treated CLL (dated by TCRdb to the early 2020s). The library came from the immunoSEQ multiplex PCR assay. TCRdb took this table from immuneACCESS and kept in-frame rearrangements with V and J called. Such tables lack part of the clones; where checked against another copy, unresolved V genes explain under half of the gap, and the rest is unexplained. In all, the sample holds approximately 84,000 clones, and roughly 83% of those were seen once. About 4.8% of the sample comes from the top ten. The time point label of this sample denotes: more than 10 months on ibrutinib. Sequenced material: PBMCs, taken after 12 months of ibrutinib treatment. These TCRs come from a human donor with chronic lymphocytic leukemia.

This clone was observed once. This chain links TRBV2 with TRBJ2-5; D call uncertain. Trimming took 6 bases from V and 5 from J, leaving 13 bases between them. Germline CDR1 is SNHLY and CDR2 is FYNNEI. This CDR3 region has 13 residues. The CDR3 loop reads CASRADWGETQYF. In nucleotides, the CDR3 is TGTGCCAGCAGGGCAGACTGGGGTGAGACCCAGTACTTC.

The CDR3 here is CASSFREGYNEQFF. Here the CDR3 DNA reads TGTGCCAGCAGCTTCCGGGAGGGTTACAATGAGCAGTTCTTC. The chain combines TRBV5-8 with TRBJ2-1; 8 bases are a match to TRBD2. After removal of 2 bases from V and 4 bases from J, the junction contained 2 bases not matched to a gene. This CDR3 comprises 14 residues. Looked up from germline, CDR1 is SGHTS and CDR2 is YDEGEE.

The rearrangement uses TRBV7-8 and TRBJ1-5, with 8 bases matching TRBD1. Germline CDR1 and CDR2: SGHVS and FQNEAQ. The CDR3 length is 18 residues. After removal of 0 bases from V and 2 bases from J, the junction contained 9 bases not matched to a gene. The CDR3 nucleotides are TGTGCCAGCAGCTTAGCGGGCCAGGGGGCAGGGGGCAATCAGCCCCAGCATTTT. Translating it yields CASSLAGQGAGGNQPQHF.

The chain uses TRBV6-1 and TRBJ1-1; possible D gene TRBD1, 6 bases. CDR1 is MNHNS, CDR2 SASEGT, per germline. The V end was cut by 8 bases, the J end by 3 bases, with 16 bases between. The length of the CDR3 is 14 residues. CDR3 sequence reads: CASGSGKGDTEAFF. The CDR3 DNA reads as TGTGCCAGCGGGTCGGGGAAGGGGGACACTGAAGCTTTCTTT.

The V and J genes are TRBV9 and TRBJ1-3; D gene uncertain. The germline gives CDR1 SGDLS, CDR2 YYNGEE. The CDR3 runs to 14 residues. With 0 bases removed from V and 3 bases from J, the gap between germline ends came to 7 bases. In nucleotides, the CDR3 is TGTGCCAGCAGCGTAGGGAATGTTGGAAACACCATATATTTT. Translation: CASSVGNVGNTIYF. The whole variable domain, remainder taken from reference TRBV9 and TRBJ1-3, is DSGVTQTPKHLITATGQRVTLRCSPRSGDLSVYWYQQSLDQGLQFLIQYYNGEERAKGNILERFSAQQFPDLHSELNLSSLELGDSALYFCASSVGNVGNTIYFGEGSWLTVV.

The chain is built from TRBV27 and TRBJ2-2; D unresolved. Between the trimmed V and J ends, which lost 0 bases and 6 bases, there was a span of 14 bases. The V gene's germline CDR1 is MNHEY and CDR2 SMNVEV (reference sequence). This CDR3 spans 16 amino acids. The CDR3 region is CASSLSRPGFSGELFF. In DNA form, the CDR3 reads TGTGCCAGCAGTTTATCGAGACCCGGGTTTTCCGGGGAGCTGTTTTTT.

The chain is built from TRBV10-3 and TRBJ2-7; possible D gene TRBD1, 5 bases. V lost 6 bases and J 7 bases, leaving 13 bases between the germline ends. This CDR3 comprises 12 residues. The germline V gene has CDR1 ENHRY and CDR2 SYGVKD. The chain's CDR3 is CAISQTGREQYF. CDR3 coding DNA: TGTGCCATCAGCCAAACAGGTCGAGAGCAGTACTTC.

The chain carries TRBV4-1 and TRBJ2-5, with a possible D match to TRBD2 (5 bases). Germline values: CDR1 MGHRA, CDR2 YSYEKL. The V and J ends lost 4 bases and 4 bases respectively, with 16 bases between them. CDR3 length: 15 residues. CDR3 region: CASSRAGERRETQYF. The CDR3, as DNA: TGCGCCAGCAGCCGGGCGGGTGAGCGCCGAGAGACCCAGTACTTC.

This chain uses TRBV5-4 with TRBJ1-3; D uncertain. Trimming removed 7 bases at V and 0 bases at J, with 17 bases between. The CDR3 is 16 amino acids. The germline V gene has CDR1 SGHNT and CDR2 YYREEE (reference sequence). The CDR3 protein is CASSFGPPNSGNTIYF. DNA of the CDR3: TGTGCCAGCTCATTCGGGCCCCCAAACTCTGGAAACACCATATATTTT.

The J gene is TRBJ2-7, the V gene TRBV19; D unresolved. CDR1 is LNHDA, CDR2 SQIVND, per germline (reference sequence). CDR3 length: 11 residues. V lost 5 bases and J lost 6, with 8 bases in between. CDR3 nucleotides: TGTGCCAGTAGTGGTGGTGCCGAGCAGTACTTC. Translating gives CASSGGAEQYF.

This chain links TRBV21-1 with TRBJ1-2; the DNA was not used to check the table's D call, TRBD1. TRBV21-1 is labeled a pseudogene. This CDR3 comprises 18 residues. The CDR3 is CASSPRRDIPLGIYGYTF. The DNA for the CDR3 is TGTGCCAGCAGCCCCCGCCGGGACATCCCGCTGGGGATCTATGGCTACACCTTC.

The CDR3 spells CASSQGEAKNIQYF. Written as DNA, the CDR3 is TGCGCCAGCAGCCAAGGGGAGGCCAAAAACATTCAGTACTTC. The chain uses TRBV4-1 and TRBJ2-4, with a tentative D call TRBD2 (5 bases). The germline V and J ends were trimmed by 1 base and 1 base, with 5 bases remaining between them. This CDR3 spans 14 amino acids. Germline loops: CDR1 MGHRA, CDR2 YSYEKL.

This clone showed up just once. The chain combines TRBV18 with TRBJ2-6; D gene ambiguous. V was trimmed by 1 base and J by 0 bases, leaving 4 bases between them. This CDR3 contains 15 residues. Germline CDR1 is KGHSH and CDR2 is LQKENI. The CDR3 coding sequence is TGTGCCAGCTCACCACTCACCTCTGGGGCCAACGTCCTGACTTTC. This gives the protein CASSPLTSGANVLTF.

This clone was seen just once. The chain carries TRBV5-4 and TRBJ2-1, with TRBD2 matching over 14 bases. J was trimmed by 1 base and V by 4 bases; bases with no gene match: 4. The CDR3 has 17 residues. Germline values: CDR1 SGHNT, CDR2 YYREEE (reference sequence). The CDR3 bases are TGTGCCAGCAGCCCGGGACTAGCGGGAGATTCCTACAATGAGCAGTTCTTC. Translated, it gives CASSPGLAGDSYNEQFF.

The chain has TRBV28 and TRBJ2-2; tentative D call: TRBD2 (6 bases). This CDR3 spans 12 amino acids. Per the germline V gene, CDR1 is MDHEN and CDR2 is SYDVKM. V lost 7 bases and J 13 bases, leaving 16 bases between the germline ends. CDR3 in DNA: TGTGCCAGCACCCCCCGGGGGTTTGGGCTGTTTTTT. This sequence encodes CASTPRGFGLFF. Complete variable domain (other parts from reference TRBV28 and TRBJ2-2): DVKVTQSSRYLVKRTGEKVFLECVQDMDHENMFWYRQDPGLGLRLIYFSYDVKMKEKGDIPEGYSVSREKKERFSLILESASTNQTSMYLCASTPRGFGLFFGEGSRLTVL.

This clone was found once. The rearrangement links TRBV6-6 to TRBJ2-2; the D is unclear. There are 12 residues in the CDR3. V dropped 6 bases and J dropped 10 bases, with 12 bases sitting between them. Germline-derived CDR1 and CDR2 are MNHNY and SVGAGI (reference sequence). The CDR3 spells CASSTEPVELFF. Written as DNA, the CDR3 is TGTGCCAGCAGCACCGAACCGGTGGAGCTGTTTTTT.

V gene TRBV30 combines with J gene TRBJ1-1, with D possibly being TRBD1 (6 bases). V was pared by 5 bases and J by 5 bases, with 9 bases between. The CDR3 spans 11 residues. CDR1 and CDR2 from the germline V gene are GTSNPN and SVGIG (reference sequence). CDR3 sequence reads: CAWSQGTEAFF. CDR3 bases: TGTGCCTGGTCCCAGGGGACTGAAGCTTTCTTT.

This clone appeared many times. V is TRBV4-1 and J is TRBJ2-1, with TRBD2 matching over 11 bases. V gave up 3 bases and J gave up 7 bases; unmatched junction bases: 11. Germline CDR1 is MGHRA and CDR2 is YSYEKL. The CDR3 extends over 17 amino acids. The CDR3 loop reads CASSQDSGRAFRNEQFF. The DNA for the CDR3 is TGCGCCAGCAGCCAGGATAGCGGGAGGGCCTTCCGGAATGAGCAGTTCTTC.

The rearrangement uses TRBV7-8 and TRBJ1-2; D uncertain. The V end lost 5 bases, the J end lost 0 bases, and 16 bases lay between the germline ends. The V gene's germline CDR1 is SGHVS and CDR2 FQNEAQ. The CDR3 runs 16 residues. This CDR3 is CASSPRLGSTNYGYTF. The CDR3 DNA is TGTGCCAGCAGCCCTCGCCTCGGCAGCACTAACTATGGCTACACCTTC.

CDR3 loop: CAWSVRRVRDTEAFF. In DNA form, the CDR3 reads TGTGCCTGGAGTGTACGTCGGGTGAGGGACACTGAAGCTTTCTTT. The chain uses TRBV30 and TRBJ1-1; D not certain. V was trimmed by 0 bases and J by 3 bases, leaving 14 bases between them. The CDR3 extends over 15 amino acids. The germline V gene encodes CDR1 GTSNPN and CDR2 SVGIG (reference sequence).

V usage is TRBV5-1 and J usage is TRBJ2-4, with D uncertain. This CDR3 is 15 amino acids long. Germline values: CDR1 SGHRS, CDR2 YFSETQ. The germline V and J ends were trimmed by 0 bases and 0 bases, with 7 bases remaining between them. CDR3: CASSLGLIAKNIQYF. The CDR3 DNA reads TGCGCCAGCAGCTTGGGGTTGATAGCCAAAAACATTCAGTACTTC. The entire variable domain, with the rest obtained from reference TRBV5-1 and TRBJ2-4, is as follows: KAGVTQTPRYLIKTRGQQVTLSCSPISGHRSVSWYQQTPGQGLQFLFEYFSETQRNKGNFPGRFSGRQFSNSRSEMNVSTLELGDSALYLCASSLGLIAKNIQYFGAGTRLSVL.

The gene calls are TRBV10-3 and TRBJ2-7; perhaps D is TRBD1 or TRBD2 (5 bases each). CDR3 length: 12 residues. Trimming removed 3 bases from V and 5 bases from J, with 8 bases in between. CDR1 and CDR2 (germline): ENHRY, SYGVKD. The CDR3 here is CAISDEGHEQYF. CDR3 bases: TGTGCCATCAGTGATGAGGGGCACGAGCAGTACTTC.

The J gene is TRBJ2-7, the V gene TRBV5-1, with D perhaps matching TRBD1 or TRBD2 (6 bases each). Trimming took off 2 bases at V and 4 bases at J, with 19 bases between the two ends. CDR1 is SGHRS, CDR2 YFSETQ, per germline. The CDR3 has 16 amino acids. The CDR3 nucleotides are TGCGCCAGCAGCTTAGGCCTCGGGGGCCCCTGGTACGAGCAGTACTTC. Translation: CASSLGLGGPWYEQYF.